This T cell receptor (beta chain) was identified during a study of blood T cell repertoires in COVID-19. This clone was counted between two and nine times. CDR3 length: 16 residues. The V and J ends lost 1 base and 1 base, in that order; junction bases with no gene match: 5. Per germline, CDR1 SGHVS and CDR2 FNYEAQ. Participants' own reports of clinical history determined their cohort assignment. As originally analysed: Reference gene primer amplification yielded estimated nucleated cell counts. Assay used: immunoSEQ multiplex PCR; TCRdb lists only in-frame clones, some missing. Clonal size and the V and J genes are those of that table, whereas D and trimming came from the DNA. The sample lists roughly 220,000 clones; approximately 80% were seen once.

The chain couples TRBV7-6 to TRBJ1-1; 8 bases line up with TRBD1. This clonotype was sampled from a man aged 40-49 years who had recovered from COVID-19. Specimen: PBMCs or T cells enriched from blood (not recorded which). CDR3 sequence reads: CASSLGTGWGNTEAFF. For the CDR3, the DNA is TGTGCCAGCAGCTTAGGGACAGGGTGGGGGAACACTGAAGCTTTCTTT.